The 18 T cell receptor beta chains below come from one sample, sequenced in a study of blood T cells in healthy people across ages. A second PCR, run for roughly 6 to 11 cycles, used a sample-barcoded 5' primer plus a J-beta primer mix. TCRdb redid the calling of the 5' RACE reads with MiXCR, one entry per CDR3 protein. There are 650,000 to 700,000 distinct CDR3 sequences in the sample; approximately 29% occur only once, and 15% lies in the top ten. The sample consisted of blood. The receptors were gathered from an elderly woman in good health.

This clonotype has ten or more counts. The V and J genes are TRBV5-1 and TRBJ2-5; 10 bases map to TRBD2. V shed 1 base, J shed 5 bases, and the junction held 8 bases outside the gene matches. The length of the CDR3 is 16 residues. The V gene's germline CDR1 is SGHRS and CDR2 YFSETQ. CDR3 in DNA: TGCGCCAGCAGCTTGCGTCTAGCGGGGGCAGTCGAGACCCAGTACTTC. Translating gives CASSLRLAGAVETQYF.

This clonotype was found a few times. The rearrangement joins TRBV25-1 to TRBJ2-1; 9 bases line up with TRBD2. In germline, CDR1 is MGHDK, CDR2 SYGVNS. The CDR3 has 15 residues. Trimming cost V 6 bases and J 9 bases; bases outside gene matches: 12. In DNA, the CDR3 is TGTGCCAGCAGCCATCGAGGCGGGGGGGCCATTGAGCAGTTCTTC. It specifies CASSHRGGGAIEQFF.

This clonotype was counted between two and nine times. A much larger clone differs by one base, so this may be a read error. The chain joins TRBV20-1 to TRBJ2-5, with 10 bases identical to TRBD1. The CDR3 sequence is 13 residues long. CDR1 is DFQATT and CDR2 is SNEGSKA in the germline V gene (reference sequence). V lost 6 bases, J lost 11 bases, and 12 bases stayed unmatched. Here the CDR3 reads CSACRTGGNEQYF. The CDR3 coding sequence is TGCAGTGCCTGTCGGACAGGGGGTAATGAGCAGTACTTC.

This clonotype has at least ten counts. The genes are TRBV2 and TRBJ2-5; the match to TRBD2 covers 13 bases. CDR1 SNHLY and CDR2 FYNNEI come from the germline V gene. Trimming cost V 5 bases and J 4 bases; bases outside gene matches: 4. The CDR3 has 15 amino acids. The CDR3 is CASSRTSGGGETQYF. The CDR3 DNA is TGTGCCAGCAGTCGGACTAGCGGGGGAGGAGAGACCCAGTACTTC.

This clonotype was counted a few times. A much larger clone is a single base away; this may be a read error. J is TRBJ2-4 and V is TRBV4-1, with D tentatively TRBD1 or TRBD2 (6 bases each). With the DNA end fitting TRBJ2-7 better, the J assignment may be wrong. CDR1 MGHRA and CDR2 YSYEKL come from the germline V gene. CDR3 size: 14 residues. The CDR3 loop is CASGQPGASYEQYF. The CDR3 coding sequence is TGCGCCAGCGGCCAGCCGGGGGCCTCCTACGAGCAGTACTTC.

Ten or more counts support this clonotype. The rearrangement uses TRBV5-1 and TRBJ1-2; TRBD1 might be the D (5 bases). Trimming pared 3 bases from V and 1 base from J, leaving 10 bases between. The CDR3 length is 14 residues. From germline, CDR1 is SGHRS and CDR2 YFSETQ. CDR3 coding DNA: TGCGCCAGCAGCTCAGAGACAGATAACTATGGCTACACCTTC. As protein: CASSSETDNYGYTF.

This clonotype has ten or more counts. The rearrangement links TRBV12-3 or TRBV12-4 to TRBJ2-1; D is undetermined. This CDR3 contains 13 residues. V lost 10 bases to trimming and J lost 9 bases, with 19 bases between them. The CDR3 reads CATLLGPSGEQFF. CDR3 bases: TGTGCCACCCTGCTAGGGCCTTCGGGTGAGCAGTTCTTC.

The rearrangement links TRBV5-1 to TRBJ2-3; either TRBD1 or TRBD2 may fit D (5 bases each). Between the trimmed V and J ends, which lost 4 bases and 4 bases, there was a span of 10 bases. Germline V gene data show CDR1 as SGHRS and CDR2 as YFSETQ. The CDR3 runs to 13 residues. In nucleotides, the CDR3 is TGCGCCAGCAGCGGGGGAGTTTCAGATACGCAGTATTTT. Protein product: CASSGGVSDTQYF. Filled out from reference TRBV5-1 and TRBJ2-3, the complete variable domain reads KAGVTQTPRYLIKTRGQQVTLSCSPISGHRSVSWYQQTPGQGLQFLFEYFSETQRNKGNFPGRFSGRQFSNSRSEMNVSTLELGDSALYLCASSGGVSDTQYFGPGTRLTVL.

This clonotype showed up many times. The chain has TRBV7-8 and TRBJ2-1; no clear D. Trimming left V 5 bases short and J 5 bases short, with 13 bases between. This CDR3 region has 14 residues. CDR1 is SGHVS, CDR2 FQNEAQ, per germline. CDR3 sequence (DNA): TGTGCCAGCAGCACCCGACCTGAAAACAATGAGCAGTTCTTC. Residues: CASSTRPENNEQFF.

The V gene is TRBV18, the J gene TRBJ1-6, with a weak D call TRBD1 (5 bases). V lost 0 bases, J lost 10 bases, and 13 bases lay in between. This CDR3 spans 15 amino acids. In germline, CDR1 is KGHSH, CDR2 LQKENI. The CDR3 DNA reads TGTGCCAGCTCACCACCGACAGCCCAGAAATCACCCCTCCACTTT. As protein: CASSPPTAQKSPLHF.

This clonotype was counted many times. V gene TRBV20-1 combines with J gene TRBJ2-4; TRBD1 matches at 11 bases. This CDR3 comprises 15 residues. Germline loops: CDR1 DFQATT, CDR2 SNEGSKA (reference sequence). V trimming: 6 bases; J trimming: 2 bases; junction bases outside the gene matches: 6. CDR3 nucleotide sequence: TGCAGTGCAACGGACAGGGGGCGTACCAAAAACATTCAGTACTTC. It translates to CSATDRGRTKNIQYF.

Many counts were recorded for this clonotype. This chain joins TRBV7-2 and TRBJ2-5; D ambiguous. V was cut by 1 base and J by 13 bases, with 19 bases left in between. The CDR3 contains 14 residues. Looked up from germline, CDR1 is SGHTA and CDR2 is FQGNSA. DNA for the CDR3: TGTGCCAGCAGCTTAGGGCCTACCGCGTCAGGCCTGTACTTC. As protein: CASSLGPTASGLYF.

This clonotype was observed many times. V usage is TRBV10-3 and J usage is TRBJ1-1; the D is unclear. From germline, CDR1 is ENHRY and CDR2 SYGVKD. V gave up 2 bases and J gave up 1 base, with 11 bases separating them. The CDR3 has 15 residues. The CDR3 is CAISETGRTNTEAFF. For the CDR3, the DNA is TGTGCCATCAGTGAGACTGGACGGACGAACACTGAAGCTTTCTTT.

J is TRBJ1-4 and V is TRBV7-9, with D maybe TRBD1 (5 bases). Trimming cost V 4 bases and J 8 bases, with 17 bases left between them. The CDR3 covers 15 residues. Per the germline V gene, CDR1 is SEHNR and CDR2 is FQNEAQ (reference sequence). Here the CDR3 DNA reads TGTGCCAGCAGCTCAAGTCCCAGGGAAGGGGAAAAACTGTTTTTT. Residues: CASSSSPREGEKLFF.

This clonotype appeared once. The chain carries TRBV7-2 and TRBJ2-3; D is unclear. CDR1 and CDR2 (germline): SGHTA, FQGNSA. V lost 2 bases and J 2 bases, leaving 8 bases between the germline ends. The CDR3 runs to 14 residues. In DNA, the CDR3 is TGTGCCAGCAGCTTACGAACAACCACAGATACGCAGTATTTT. Translation: CASSLRTTTDTQYF.

This clonotype was detected ten times or more. The rearrangement links TRBV5-1 to TRBJ2-7; TRBD1 matches 9 bases. J gave up 5 bases and V 3 bases, and 9 bases lay outside the gene matches. CDR1 and CDR2 (germline): SGHRS, YFSETQ. The CDR3 is 15 residues long. DNA of the CDR3: TGCGCCAGCAGCTCTGGACAGGGGCTTTTGCACGAGCAGTACTTC. Translating it yields CASSSGQGLLHEQYF.

This clonotype showed up many times. The chain carries TRBV20-1 and TRBJ1-2, with D unclear. This CDR3 comprises 13 residues. V lost 3 bases, J lost 6 bases, and 14 bases lay in between. Germline CDR1 DFQATT, CDR2 SNEGSKA (reference sequence). The CDR3 DNA follows: TGCAGTGCTAGGACGGAGAGTGAGGATGGCTACACCTTC. Translation: CSARTESEDGYTF.

The genes are TRBV7-2 and TRBJ2-3; TRBD2 might be the D (5 bases). Trimming removed 4 bases from V and 4 bases from J, with 12 bases in between. CDR3 length: 14 amino acids. Germline V gives CDR1 SGHTA, CDR2 FQGNSA. The CDR3: CASSSRVHADTQYF. For the CDR3, the DNA is TGTGCCAGCAGCTCGAGGGTCCACGCAGATACGCAGTATTTT.